This passage covers 25 T cell receptor beta chains from one sample sequenced in a study of T cell clonality in common variable immunodeficiency. The repertoire was sequenced with immunoSEQ multiplex PCR; TCRdb's copy has only in-frame clones and lacks some. Recorded here are about 42,000 clones, none singletons. Sequencing was carried out using peripheral blood mononuclear cells. Every receptor here comes from a person aged 18-69 years in good health.

This clone has only a few counts. A much larger clonotype is one base distant, so this may be a read error. The read finishes 3 residues shy of the CDR3 end, and the germline J gene is used to complete it. The V gene is TRBV6-2 or TRBV6-3, the J gene TRBJ2-3, with a possible D match to TRBD1 (6 bases). Germline-derived CDR1 and CDR2 are MNHEY and SVGEGT. This CDR3 region has 13 residues. Incomplete CDR3 DNA: TGTGCCACCGGGCAGGGGAGAAATCAGCCG. Protein sequence: CATGQGRNQP. The entire CDR3 protein reads CATGQGRNQPQYF.

This clone was found many times. The read halts 3 residues ahead of the CDR3 end, with the missing end drawn from the germline J gene. V is TRBV5-1 and J is TRBJ1-6; 9 bases map to TRBD1. Unmatched junction bases numbered 1, after V lost 0 bases and J lost 3 bases. There are 16 residues in the CDR3. Germline assignment: CDR1 SGHRS and CDR2 YFSETQ. The sequenced part of the CDR3 DNA is TGCGCCAGCAGCTTGGGGACAGGGGTCTATAATTCACCC. Protein product: CASSLGTGVYNSP. The CDR3 reads in full as CASSLGTGVYNSPLHF.

This clone was detected many times. The DNA ends 3 residues before the CDR3 does, and the rest of the CDR3 is filled in from the germline J gene. The chain is built from TRBV28 and TRBJ2-7; no clear D. The V end was cut by 5 bases, the J end by 5 bases, with 13 bases between. Germline V gene data show CDR1 as MDHEN and CDR2 as SYDVKM. The CDR3 spans 13 residues. Partial CDR3 DNA: TGTGCCAGCAGTGCCCCTAGGATGAACGAG. Translating it yields CASSAPRMNE. The whole CDR3 region reads CASSAPRMNEQYF.

The table lists this clone with many counts. Sequencing ends 3 residues short of the CDR3 end; the germline J gene provides the rest. The chain joins TRBV7-3 to TRBJ2-1, with TRBD2 matching over 8 bases. The J segment lost 5 bases and the V segment lost 5 bases, leaving 2 bases of the junction unmatched. Germline V gene data show CDR1 as SGHTA and CDR2 as FQGTGA. CDR3 size: 13 residues. The CDR3 spells CASSLSGDNEQFF. The part of the CDR3 DNA that was read is TGTGCCAGCAGCCTTAGCGGGGACAATGAG.

This clone was observed at least ten times. The read is 3 residues too short to cover the CDR3 end, so that end is filled in from the germline J gene. The chain carries TRBV20-1 and TRBJ2-3; 7 nucleotides agree with TRBD2. The CDR3 contains 14 residues. The ends lost 6 bases at V and 0 bases at J; junction bases unmatched: 6. The germline V gene has CDR1 DFQATT and CDR2 SNEGSKA (reference sequence). The CDR3 loop reads CSAARTRSTDTQYF. The CDR3 bases that were read are TGCAGTGCCGCTCGGACTAGAAGCACAGATACG.

The table lists this clone with many counts. The sequence runs out 3 residues before the end of the CDR3; the remainder is reconstructed from the germline J gene. V usage is TRBV29-1 and J usage is TRBJ2-3, with TRBD1 as a possible D gene (6 bases). The V end lost 3 bases, the J end lost 0 bases, and 7 bases lay between the germline ends. The CDR3 length is 13 residues. CDR1 is SQVTM and CDR2 is ANQGSEA in the germline V gene. The CDR3 DNA, read in part, is TGCAGCGTTGAGGGGGCTAGCACAGATACG. Translation gives CSVEGASTDT. The whole CDR3 protein reads CSVEGASTDTQYF.

This clone was counted at least ten times. The CDR3 end lies 3 residues beyond the end of the read and is filled in from the germline J gene. The V call is TRBV4-2, the J call TRBJ2-3, with D possibly being TRBD2 (6 bases). V lost 0 bases to trimming and J lost 5 bases, with 15 bases between them. CDR3 length: 16 residues. Germline V CDR1 and CDR2: LGHNA, YNFKEQ. The covered CDR3 bases are TGTGCCAGCAGCCAAGAGGCGGGGCCTACGGGAGATACG. This encodes CASSQEAGPTGDT. The entire CDR3 is CASSQEAGPTGDTQYF.

In its sample, this clone was seen many times. The read terminates 3 residues ahead of where the CDR3 ends, so the germline J gene completes it. The chain joins TRBV7-2 to TRBJ2-3; 9 bases align to TRBD2. V lost 5 bases, J lost 4 bases, and 7 bases stayed unmatched. The CDR3 is 15 residues long. Germline CDR1 SGHTA, CDR2 FQGNSA. Incomplete CDR3 DNA: TGTGCCAGCAGCATCCTAGCGGGGCGAGCAGATACG. It encodes CASSILAGRADT. The entire CDR3 sequence reads CASSILAGRADTQYF.

Ten or more counts support this clone. The missing CDR3 end, 3 residues past where the read stops, is filled in from the germline J gene. The V and J genes are TRBV5-1 and TRBJ1-2, with D possibly being TRBD1 (5 bases). The germline gives CDR1 SGHRS, CDR2 YFSETQ. The ends were cut back, 3 bases at V and 4 bases at J, with 10 bases in the middle. CDR3 length equals 13 residues. Incomplete CDR3 DNA: TGCGCCAGCAGCTGGGGCCAGTCCTATGGC. This sequence encodes CASSWGQSYG. The CDR3 reads in full as CASSWGQSYGYTF.

The sample holds many counts of this clone. The read terminates 3 residues before the CDR3 end, so the remaining end is supplied by the germline J gene. The V call is TRBV18, the J call TRBJ1-1; maybe TRBD1 (6 bases). CDR1 is KGHSH, CDR2 LQKENI, per germline. Trimming removed 6 bases from V and 5 bases from J, with 16 bases in between. This CDR3 region has 14 residues. The chain's CDR3 is CASSLSGQGTEAFF. The covered CDR3 bases are TGTGCCAGCTCTCTCTCGGGACAAGGAACTGAA.

Many counts were recorded for this clone. The CDR3 is cut off 3 residues early in the read; its end comes from the germline J gene. This rearrangement joins TRBV5-4 to TRBJ2-7, with D perhaps matching TRBD2 (6 bases). This CDR3 is built from 14 residues. Germline V lookup: CDR1 SGHNT, CDR2 YYREEE (reference sequence). V lost 0 bases to trimming and J lost 6 bases, with 13 bases between them. The sequenced CDR3 bases are TGTGCCAGCAGCTTGGGACTAGATTTAGGCGAG. Protein sequence: CASSLGLDLGE. The complete CDR3 reads CASSLGLDLGEQYF.

This clone was seen ten or more times. The read stops 3 residues short of the end of the CDR3; the missing end is completed from the germline J gene. The chain recombines TRBV20-1 with TRBJ2-7; D is unresolved. The CDR3 covers 12 residues. V lost 5 bases and J 0 bases, leaving 8 bases between the germline ends. Germline CDR1 and CDR2: DFQATT and SNEGSKA (reference sequence). CDR3 amino acids: CSAYGPSYEQYF. The covered CDR3 bases are TGCAGTGCTTATGGGCCCTCCTACGAG.

The table lists this clone with many counts. The CDR3 end is not reached by the read, which stops 3 residues before it; the germline J gene fills it in. This rearrangement joins TRBV2 to TRBJ2-7; 9 nucleotides match TRBD1. Germline trimming cut 6 bases from V and 5 bases from J; bases unmatched to any gene: 5. Germline CDR1 reads SNHLY; CDR2 reads FYNNEI. This CDR3 comprises 13 residues. The CDR3 sequence: CASSRTGVNEQYF. The covered CDR3 bases are TGTGCCAGCAGCCGGACAGGGGTAAACGAG.

This clone was counted between two and nine times. A read error may be the cause here, since a much bigger clone is one base away. Read data end 3 residues before the CDR3 end; the end is taken from the germline J gene. The chain joins TRBV2 to TRBJ1-4; tentatively, D is TRBD1 (6 bases). Germline V gene sequence: CDR1 SNHLY, CDR2 FYNNEI. This CDR3 comprises 17 residues. The sequenced CDR3 bases are TGTGCCAGCAGCCAAACGGGCGGGGGCTCTGGGGCCAACGTA. Protein: CASSQTGGGSGANV. The whole CDR3 is CASSQTGGGSGANVLFF. The full variable domain, completed using reference TRBV2 and TRBJ1-4, is EPEVTQTPSHQVTQMGQEVILRCVPISNHLYFYWYRQILGQKVEFLVSFYNNEISEKSEIFDDQFSVERPDGSNFTLKIRSTKLEDSAMYFCASSQTGGGSGANVLFFGSGTQLSVL.

Many counts were recorded for this clone. The read is 3 residues too short to cover the CDR3 end, so that end is filled in from the germline J gene. V gene TRBV4-2 combines with J gene TRBJ2-2, with D possibly being TRBD1 (6 bases). The CDR3 spans 18 residues. CDR1 is LGHNA, CDR2 YNFKEQ, per germline. Trimming stripped 0 bases from V and 1 base from J, with 15 bases between. The sequenced part of the CDR3 DNA is TGTGCCAGCAGCCAAGAGGACAGCGCTAATGGGAACACCGGGGAG. Amino acids: CASSQEDSANGNTGE. The whole CDR3 is CASSQEDSANGNTGELFF.

Only a few counts were recorded for this clone. The CDR3 extends 3 residues past the end of the read, so its final part is completed from the germline J gene. V usage is TRBV19 and J usage is TRBJ2-4; 10 bases are shared with TRBD1. Germline CDR1 LNHDA, CDR2 SQIVND (reference sequence). This CDR3 has 13 amino acids. CDR3 region: CASSMGTGVTQYF. CDR3 DNA, as far as it was read: TGTGCCAGTAGTATGGGGACAGGGGTGACT.

In this sample, this clone turned up many times. The read is 3 residues too short to cover the CDR3 end, so that end is filled in from the germline J gene. V usage is TRBV11-2 and J usage is TRBJ2-7; 8 positions agree with TRBD1. V gave up 2 bases and J gave up 0 bases; unmatched junction bases: 0. Germline loops: CDR1 SGHAT, CDR2 FQNNGV. CDR3 size: 14 residues. The part of the CDR3 DNA that was read is TGTGCCAGCAGCTTAACAGGGGGCTCCTACGAG. Translating gives CASSLTGGSYE. The whole CDR3 protein reads CASSLTGGSYEQYF. Complete variable domain (other parts from reference TRBV11-2 and TRBJ2-7): EAGVAQSPRYKIIEKRQSVAFWCNPISGHATLYWYQQILGQGPKLLIQFQNNGVVDDSQLPKDRFSAERLKGVDSTLKIQPAKLEDSAVYLCASSLTGGSYEQYFGPGTRLTVT.

This clone was seen at least ten times. The missing CDR3 end, 3 residues past where the read stops, is filled in from the germline J gene. The V call is TRBV11-2, the J call TRBJ2-7; 11 bases are shared with TRBD2. Trimming took 0 bases from V and 6 from J; bases not matched to a gene: 4. The CDR3 is made up of 15 amino acids. Looked up from germline, CDR1 is SGHAT and CDR2 is FQNNGV. CDR3 protein: CASSLDLAGGREQYF. The sequenced CDR3 bases are TGTGCCAGCAGCTTAGATTTAGCGGGAGGGCGCGAG.

This clone was picked up many times. The read ends 3 residues before the CDR3 terminus; that terminus is restored from the germline J gene. The chain combines TRBV7-9 with TRBJ2-4; D remains unclear. This CDR3 contains 15 residues. The germline V gene has CDR1 SEHNR and CDR2 FQNEAQ (reference sequence). Trimming shortened V by 3 bases and J by 6 bases, and 15 bases separated the two germline ends. CDR3 bases read: TGTGCCAGCAGCTTCGGAGACCAATCGGGAAACATT. Translation: CASSFGDQSGNI. The whole CDR3 sequence is CASSFGDQSGNIQYF. Variable domain in full (rest from reference TRBV7-9 and TRBJ2-4): DTGVSQNPRHKITKRGQNVTFRCDPISEHNRLYWYRQTLGQGPEFLTYFQNEAQLEKSRLLSDRFSAERPKGSFSTLEIQRTEQGDSAMYLCASSFGDQSGNIQYFGAGTRLSVL.

The table lists this clone with many counts. With the read ending 3 residues before the CDR3 end, the germline J gene is used to fill in that end. The V call is TRBV5-1, the J call TRBJ2-5; D gene unclear. This CDR3 is built from 13 residues. Trimming took off 0 bases at V and 5 bases at J, with 8 bases between the two ends. CDR1 is SGHRS and CDR2 is YFSETQ in the germline V gene. The CDR3 spells CASSLGVSETQYF. CDR3 DNA, as far as it was read: TGCGCCAGCAGCTTGGGCGTGTCCGAGACC.

This clone was counted at least ten times. The CDR3 sequence: CASSLGGLAGEETQYF. The sequenced CDR3 bases are TGCGCCAGCAGCTTGGGCGGGCTAGCGGGAGAGGAGACC. The V call is TRBV5-1, the J call TRBJ2-5; 10 nucleotides agree with TRBD2. With the read ending 3 residues before the CDR3 end, the germline J gene is used to fill in that end. The junction had 7 bases not matched to a gene; V was cut back by 0 bases and J by 5 bases. Germline CDR1 reads SGHRS; CDR2 reads YFSETQ. The CDR3 is 16 residues long.

The sample holds many counts of this clone. The CDR3 end is not reached by the read, which stops 3 residues before it; the germline J gene fills it in. The V call is TRBV9, the J call TRBJ2-7; possible D gene TRBD1, 6 bases. Germline CDR1 is SGDLS and CDR2 is YYNGEE. V was cut by 0 bases and J by 1 base, with 8 bases left in between. This CDR3 is 14 amino acids long. CDR3: CASSVGTASYEQYF. The sequenced CDR3 bases are TGTGCCAGCAGCGTAGGGACAGCATCCTACGAG.

Ten or more counts support this clone. The read halts 3 residues ahead of the CDR3 end, with the missing end drawn from the germline J gene. The chain links TRBV13 to TRBJ2-2; the match to TRBD2 covers 8 bases. CDR1 is PRHDT, CDR2 FYEKMQ, per germline (reference sequence). With V trimmed by 3 bases and J by 6 bases, 3 bases remained unmatched. CDR3 length equals 14 residues. CDR3 sequence reads: CASSLSREAGELFF. The part of the CDR3 DNA that was read is TGTGCCAGCAGCTTGTCGCGGGAGGCCGGGGAG.

The sample holds many counts of this clone. The read terminates 3 residues ahead of where the CDR3 ends, so the germline J gene completes it. The gene calls are TRBV7-8 and TRBJ2-7; no clear D gene. CDR1 is SGHVS and CDR2 is FQNEAQ in the germline V gene. The CDR3 is made up of 14 amino acids. V lost 1 base and J 4 bases, leaving 11 bases between the germline ends. The sequenced part of the CDR3 DNA is TGTGCCAGCAGCTTAGTCTCGTTAGGGTACGAG. As protein: CASSLVSLGYE. The complete CDR3 protein is CASSLVSLGYEQYF.

The sample holds many counts of this clone. From the germline J gene comes the end of the CDR3, since the read stops 3 residues before it. This chain uses TRBV7-2 with TRBJ1-1; D is unclear. This CDR3 has 12 amino acids. Germline assignment: CDR1 SGHTA and CDR2 FQGNSA. V was cut by 5 bases and J by 1 base, with 5 bases left in between. The CDR3 DNA, read in part, is TGTGCCAGCAGCCCTTCGAACACTGAA. Protein: CASSPSNTE. From start to end, the CDR3 is CASSPSNTEAFF.